These 15 T cell receptor beta chains originate from one sample sequenced in a study of human T cells and chemical hapten exposure. Time point: patch test 1, 2 weeks after DPC sensitization. Treatment here: therapeutic diphenylcyclopropenone sensitization with weekly scalp DPC. MiXCR, applied by TCRdb to the RACE reads, yields one record per CDR3 protein. The profile shows around 300,000 distinct CDR3 sequences, approximately 6.9% of them singletons. Source: whole blood, taken in connection with sensitization to the hapten diphenylcyclopropenone (DPC). The source is a woman aged 18-29 years with alopecia areata. Some clones in this sample may be carry-over from other donors' samples.

Many counts were recorded for this clonotype. The rearrangement links TRBV6-2 or TRBV6-3 to TRBJ1-5; D may be TRBD1 (5 bases). The CDR3 totals 16 residues. V was clipped by 2 bases and J by 3 bases, with 14 bases between them. CDR1 and CDR2 (germline): MNHEY, SVGEGT. DNA of the CDR3: TGTGCCAGCAGTTACCGCCGCCAAGGGGCCAATCAGCCCCAGCATTTT. This encodes CASSYRRQGANQPQHF.

This clonotype was detected ten times or more. The chain links TRBV7-2 to TRBJ2-3; 10 bases align to TRBD2. V lost 7 bases and J lost 6; bases outside the gene matches: 10. The CDR3 spans 15 residues. CDR1 and CDR2 from the germline V gene are SGHTA and FQGNSA. In DNA form, the CDR3 reads TGTGCCAGCATAGCCCGGCTAGCGGGGGCGGATACGCAGTATTTT. This gives the protein CASIARLAGADTQYF. Looking up the rest from reference TRBV7-2 and TRBJ2-3 gives the full variable domain: GAGVSQSPSNKVTEKGKDVELRCDPISGHTALYWYRQSLGQGLEFLIYFQGNSAPDKSGLPSDRFSAERTGGSVSTLTIQRTQQEDSAVYLCASIARLAGADTQYFGPGTRLTVL.

Many counts were recorded for this clonotype. The chain joins TRBV2 to TRBJ2-4, with 13 bases identical to TRBD2. CDR3 size: 16 residues. The junction had 7 bases not matched to a gene; V was cut back by 5 bases and J by 6 bases. Germline V CDR1 and CDR2: SNHLY, FYNNEI. The CDR3 DNA reads as TGTGCCAGCAGTCTAGGGACTAGCGGGGCAGGAAACATTCAGTACTTC. This gives the protein CASSLGTSGAGNIQYF.

This clonotype was counted many times. The V and J genes are TRBV9 and TRBJ2-7; TRBD2 is a possible D gene (5 bases). V shed 2 bases and J shed 0 bases, with 12 bases lying between them. The CDR3 runs to 15 residues. Germline CDR1 reads SGDLS; CDR2 reads YYNGEE. The CDR3 DNA sequence: TGTGCCAGCAGCGTTGAGGGAATCGCCTCCTACGAGCAGTACTTC. As protein: CASSVEGIASYEQYF.

This clonotype appeared many times. The rearrangement uses TRBV7-2 and TRBJ2-3; TRBD1 or TRBD2 may be the D gene (5 bases each). Trimming took 2 bases from V and 3 from J, leaving 9 bases between them. The germline CDR1 and CDR2 sequences are SGHTA and FQGNSA. This CDR3 has 14 amino acids. CDR3 coding DNA: TGTGCCAGCAGCTTATCGGGGCAAACAGATACGCAGTATTTT. It specifies CASSLSGQTDTQYF. Filled out from reference TRBV7-2 and TRBJ2-3, the complete variable domain reads GAGVSQSPSNKVTEKGKDVELRCDPISGHTALYWYRQSLGQGLEFLIYFQGNSAPDKSGLPSDRFSAERTGGSVSTLTIQRTQQEDSAVYLCASSLSGQTDTQYFGPGTRLTVL.

The rearrangement joins TRBV6-2 or TRBV6-3 to TRBJ1-2, with 12 bases identical to TRBD1. With 4 bases clipped from V and 4 bases from J, the junction kept 10 bases outside the gene matches. CDR1 is MNHEY, CDR2 SVGEGT, per germline. The CDR3 spans 17 residues. The CDR3 coding sequence is TGTGCCAGCAGTTCCCGGGACAGGGGGCGCATGGCCTATGGCTACACCTTC. Translating gives CASSSRDRGRMAYGYTF.

This clonotype has a handful of counts. The rearrangement uses TRBV5-5 and TRBJ1-4; D remains unclear. CDR1 is SGHKS and CDR2 is YYEKEE in the germline V gene (reference sequence). V lost 2 bases, J lost 0 bases, and 11 bases lay in between. The CDR3 covers 16 residues. CDR3 sequence reads: CASSFSTVTTNEKLFF. CDR3 DNA sequence: TGTGCCAGCAGCTTCAGCACAGTTACAACTAATGAAAAACTGTTTTTT.

This clonotype was seen many times. The gene calls are TRBV29-1 and TRBJ2-3; weak D call: TRBD2 (5 bases). CDR1 is SQVTM and CDR2 is ANQGSEA in the germline V gene. Deletions cut 6 bases from V and 3 bases from J, with 22 bases between. The length of the CDR3 is 16 residues. The CDR3: CSVETPGEGWTDTQYF. The CDR3 bases are TGCAGCGTGGAAACCCCAGGAGAGGGCTGGACAGATACGCAGTATTTT.

This clonotype appeared many times. The chain uses TRBV14 and TRBJ2-3, with D unclear. Germline lookup yields CDR1 SGHDN and CDR2 FVKESK. V shed 4 bases and J shed 4 bases, with 15 bases lying between them. The CDR3 spans 15 residues. As DNA, the CDR3 is TGTGCCAGCAGCCCTGCCCAGAGGTCGCCAGATACGCAGTATTTT. Translating it yields CASSPAQRSPDTQYF.

This clonotype showed up many times. The J gene is TRBJ2-3, the V gene TRBV7-6; 9 nucleotides match TRBD2. The junction had 10 bases not matched to a gene; V was cut back by 0 bases and J by 0 bases. Per the germline V gene, CDR1 is SGHVS and CDR2 is FNYEAQ. This CDR3 comprises 19 residues. CDR3 sequence (DNA): TGTGCCAGCAGCTTAGCGCCAGCTAGCGGGGTAGTTAGCACAGATACGCAGTATTTT. It yields the protein CASSLAPASGVVSTDTQYF.

This clonotype occurred a few times. The chain is built from TRBV4-1 and TRBJ2-2; 11 positions agree with TRBD2. CDR3 length: 18 amino acids. The germline V gene encodes CDR1 MGHRA and CDR2 YSYEKL. J lost 6 bases, V lost 0 bases, and 9 bases had no gene match. In nucleotides, the CDR3 is TGCGCCAGCAGCCAAGATCCCCCTAGCGGGGGGATCGCCGGGGAGCTGTTTTTT. Protein product: CASSQDPPSGGIAGELFF.

This clonotype was picked up many times. The rearrangement joins TRBV7-2 to TRBJ2-3; 11 nucleotides align to TRBD2. Germline V CDR1 and CDR2: SGHTA, FQGNSA. CDR3 size: 15 residues. The ends lost 4 bases at V and 7 bases at J; junction bases unmatched: 7. CDR3 residues: CASSSSSGGAYTQYF. In DNA form, the CDR3 reads TGTGCCAGCAGCTCAAGTAGCGGGGGGGCATATACGCAGTATTTT. Full variable domain (outside the CDR3, taken from reference TRBV7-2 and TRBJ2-3): GAGVSQSPSNKVTEKGKDVELRCDPISGHTALYWYRQSLGQGLEFLIYFQGNSAPDKSGLPSDRFSAERTGGSVSTLTIQRTQQEDSAVYLCASSSSSGGAYTQYFGPGTRLTVL.

This rearrangement joins TRBV5-1 to TRBJ2-3; D not certain. The CDR3 is 15 residues long. V lost 3 bases and J lost 2, with 13 bases in between. Germline V CDR1 and CDR2: SGHRS, YFSETQ. The CDR3 nucleotides read TGCGCCAGCAGCTCGACTCTCACTAACACAGATACGCAGTATTTT. Its protein is CASSSTLTNTDTQYF.

This clonotype showed up just a few times. The J gene is TRBJ2-3, the V gene TRBV11-2, with a possible D match to TRBD2 (5 bases). The CDR3 consists of 14 residues. With 3 bases removed from V and 4 bases from J, the gap between germline ends came to 11 bases. Germline V CDR1 and CDR2: SGHAT, FQNNGV. The CDR3 coding sequence is TGTGCCAGCAGCTTGGGAGTTTCGTCAGATACGCAGTATTTT. Translation gives CASSLGVSSDTQYF.

This clonotype was seen only a few times. The chain has TRBV29-1 and TRBJ1-2, with a possible D match to TRBD1 (5 bases). The CDR3 length is 13 residues. The V end lost 3 bases, the J end lost 6 bases, and 14 bases lay between the germline ends. The germline CDR1 and CDR2 sequences are SQVTM and ANQGSEA. CDR3 loop: CSVDPGIFDGYTF. In DNA form, the CDR3 reads TGCAGCGTTGACCCAGGGATTTTTGATGGCTACACCTTC.